This T cell receptor (beta chain) came from a study of PD-L1 blockade in urothelial cancer (TCRdb year 2017). In terms of the full investigation: Therapy was started around 2014 for all patients, and atezolizumab 1,200 mg was administered intravenously every 3 weeks. About 85% of the 29 patients were males with bladder-origin urothelial cancer, and 18 of 29 reported a prior smoking history. An ECOG performance status of 0 or 1 was recorded for the patients, and 0 to 3 prior chemotherapy regimens had been received by the patients. Blood samples were analyzed at 3 weeks after treatment start (second dose) and at 6 weeks after treatment start. Blood samples gave a median of roughly 150,000 T cells and 82,636 unique TCRs, with a median clonality of approximately 0.08. Somatic, immune and clinical correlates of response to PD-L1 blockade with atezolizumab in urothelial cancer were the focus of an exploratory multi-omic analysis. Pretreatment tumor samples and matched peripheral blood, collected serially before and after atezolizumab treatment, underwent TCR sequencing. Progression-free survival longer than 6 months counted as durable clinical benefit, and TCR features were additionally tested against both progression-free and overall survival. Whole exome sequencing and RNA sequencing of pretreatment tumors were performed alongside TCR sequencing in the same patients. Several patients achieved durable clinical benefit and some 20 did not. Twenty-nine patients had pretreatment blood TCR-seq, around 25 had at least one posttreatment blood collection, and around 25 had tumor TCR-seq.

Synthetic TCR analog templates were spiked into each PCR so that absolute template abundance could be estimated from read counts. TCRbeta CDR3 regions were amplified from genomic DNA with bias-controlled V and J gene primers using the immunoSEQ assay. Sequencing of rearranged TCRbeta segments was done at approximately 20X coverage. Per the source publication's procedure: Sequencing errors were corrected by clustering and CDR3s were annotated against IMGT to assign V, D and J genes. Downstream analyses used only productive TCRbeta rearrangements, leaving out any out-of-frame or stop-codon sequences. Clonality was calculated as one minus the Shannon entropy normalized by the log of the number of unique productive sequences. Fisher's exact test with Benjamini-Hochberg correction, using a cutoff of adjusted p below 0.01, was how clones that differed between time points or between blood and tumor were identified. In TCRdb, the immuneACCESS table is reduced to in-frame sequences with V and J assigned. These tables do not hold every clone; where another copy was compared, an unresolved V gene accounts for under half, and the others remain unexplained. V and J calls and clone size are those listed in that table; D and trimming were worked out from the DNA. Present in this sample are 120,000 or so clones, approximately 85% of which were seen just once. Roughly 2.6% of the sample is in the top ten clones.

This specimen's time point label, interpreted: peripheral blood 6 weeks after treatment start. A total of 25 to 30 patients with locally advanced or metastatic urothelial carcinoma, treated at Memorial Sloan Kettering on a trial protocol, made up the cohort. Peripheral blood mononuclear cells were collected from each patient pretreatment and during treatment, giving between 1 and 8 total time points per patient. The Qiagen DNeasy Blood extraction kit was used to purify genomic DNA from total PBMCs and from tumor samples. PBMCs were collected pretreatment and during treatment, and were isolated and stored as previously described. The full study reports these points: Because the sample size was small (n ≈ 30) and many of the analyses were exploratory, the results are meant to be hypothesis-generating. A pretreatment peripheral blood TCR clonality below the median was linked to improved progression-free and overall survival. At 3 weeks after the start of treatment, tumor-associated TCR clones in peripheral blood had expanded more in patients with durable benefit (n of about 22, p = 0.022).

Comments on this clone: Which antigen it targets is not known. Base qualities are not at hand, and no much larger clone is one base apart.

As encoded in the germline V gene, CDR1 is SGDLS while CDR2 is YYNGEE. For this chain, trimming is 0 bases at the V end and 4 bases at the J end, and the number of junction bases without a gene match is 4. The CDR3 measures 17 amino acids from cysteine to phenylalanine. Only the CDR3 part of the read is kept: 51 bases, read in frame from the first base. This clonotype was obtained from a man in his fifties or sixties with urothelial cancer. This material consisted of PBMCs, taken around atezolizumab (anti-PD-L1) treatment. The sequence links TRBV9 to TRBJ2-1; a stretch of 13 junction bases matches TRBD2. At the DNA level, the sequence is TGTGCCAGCAGCGTAGGGACTAGCGGGAGTTGGTACAATGAGCAGTTCTTC. It translates to CASSVGTSGSWYNEQFF.